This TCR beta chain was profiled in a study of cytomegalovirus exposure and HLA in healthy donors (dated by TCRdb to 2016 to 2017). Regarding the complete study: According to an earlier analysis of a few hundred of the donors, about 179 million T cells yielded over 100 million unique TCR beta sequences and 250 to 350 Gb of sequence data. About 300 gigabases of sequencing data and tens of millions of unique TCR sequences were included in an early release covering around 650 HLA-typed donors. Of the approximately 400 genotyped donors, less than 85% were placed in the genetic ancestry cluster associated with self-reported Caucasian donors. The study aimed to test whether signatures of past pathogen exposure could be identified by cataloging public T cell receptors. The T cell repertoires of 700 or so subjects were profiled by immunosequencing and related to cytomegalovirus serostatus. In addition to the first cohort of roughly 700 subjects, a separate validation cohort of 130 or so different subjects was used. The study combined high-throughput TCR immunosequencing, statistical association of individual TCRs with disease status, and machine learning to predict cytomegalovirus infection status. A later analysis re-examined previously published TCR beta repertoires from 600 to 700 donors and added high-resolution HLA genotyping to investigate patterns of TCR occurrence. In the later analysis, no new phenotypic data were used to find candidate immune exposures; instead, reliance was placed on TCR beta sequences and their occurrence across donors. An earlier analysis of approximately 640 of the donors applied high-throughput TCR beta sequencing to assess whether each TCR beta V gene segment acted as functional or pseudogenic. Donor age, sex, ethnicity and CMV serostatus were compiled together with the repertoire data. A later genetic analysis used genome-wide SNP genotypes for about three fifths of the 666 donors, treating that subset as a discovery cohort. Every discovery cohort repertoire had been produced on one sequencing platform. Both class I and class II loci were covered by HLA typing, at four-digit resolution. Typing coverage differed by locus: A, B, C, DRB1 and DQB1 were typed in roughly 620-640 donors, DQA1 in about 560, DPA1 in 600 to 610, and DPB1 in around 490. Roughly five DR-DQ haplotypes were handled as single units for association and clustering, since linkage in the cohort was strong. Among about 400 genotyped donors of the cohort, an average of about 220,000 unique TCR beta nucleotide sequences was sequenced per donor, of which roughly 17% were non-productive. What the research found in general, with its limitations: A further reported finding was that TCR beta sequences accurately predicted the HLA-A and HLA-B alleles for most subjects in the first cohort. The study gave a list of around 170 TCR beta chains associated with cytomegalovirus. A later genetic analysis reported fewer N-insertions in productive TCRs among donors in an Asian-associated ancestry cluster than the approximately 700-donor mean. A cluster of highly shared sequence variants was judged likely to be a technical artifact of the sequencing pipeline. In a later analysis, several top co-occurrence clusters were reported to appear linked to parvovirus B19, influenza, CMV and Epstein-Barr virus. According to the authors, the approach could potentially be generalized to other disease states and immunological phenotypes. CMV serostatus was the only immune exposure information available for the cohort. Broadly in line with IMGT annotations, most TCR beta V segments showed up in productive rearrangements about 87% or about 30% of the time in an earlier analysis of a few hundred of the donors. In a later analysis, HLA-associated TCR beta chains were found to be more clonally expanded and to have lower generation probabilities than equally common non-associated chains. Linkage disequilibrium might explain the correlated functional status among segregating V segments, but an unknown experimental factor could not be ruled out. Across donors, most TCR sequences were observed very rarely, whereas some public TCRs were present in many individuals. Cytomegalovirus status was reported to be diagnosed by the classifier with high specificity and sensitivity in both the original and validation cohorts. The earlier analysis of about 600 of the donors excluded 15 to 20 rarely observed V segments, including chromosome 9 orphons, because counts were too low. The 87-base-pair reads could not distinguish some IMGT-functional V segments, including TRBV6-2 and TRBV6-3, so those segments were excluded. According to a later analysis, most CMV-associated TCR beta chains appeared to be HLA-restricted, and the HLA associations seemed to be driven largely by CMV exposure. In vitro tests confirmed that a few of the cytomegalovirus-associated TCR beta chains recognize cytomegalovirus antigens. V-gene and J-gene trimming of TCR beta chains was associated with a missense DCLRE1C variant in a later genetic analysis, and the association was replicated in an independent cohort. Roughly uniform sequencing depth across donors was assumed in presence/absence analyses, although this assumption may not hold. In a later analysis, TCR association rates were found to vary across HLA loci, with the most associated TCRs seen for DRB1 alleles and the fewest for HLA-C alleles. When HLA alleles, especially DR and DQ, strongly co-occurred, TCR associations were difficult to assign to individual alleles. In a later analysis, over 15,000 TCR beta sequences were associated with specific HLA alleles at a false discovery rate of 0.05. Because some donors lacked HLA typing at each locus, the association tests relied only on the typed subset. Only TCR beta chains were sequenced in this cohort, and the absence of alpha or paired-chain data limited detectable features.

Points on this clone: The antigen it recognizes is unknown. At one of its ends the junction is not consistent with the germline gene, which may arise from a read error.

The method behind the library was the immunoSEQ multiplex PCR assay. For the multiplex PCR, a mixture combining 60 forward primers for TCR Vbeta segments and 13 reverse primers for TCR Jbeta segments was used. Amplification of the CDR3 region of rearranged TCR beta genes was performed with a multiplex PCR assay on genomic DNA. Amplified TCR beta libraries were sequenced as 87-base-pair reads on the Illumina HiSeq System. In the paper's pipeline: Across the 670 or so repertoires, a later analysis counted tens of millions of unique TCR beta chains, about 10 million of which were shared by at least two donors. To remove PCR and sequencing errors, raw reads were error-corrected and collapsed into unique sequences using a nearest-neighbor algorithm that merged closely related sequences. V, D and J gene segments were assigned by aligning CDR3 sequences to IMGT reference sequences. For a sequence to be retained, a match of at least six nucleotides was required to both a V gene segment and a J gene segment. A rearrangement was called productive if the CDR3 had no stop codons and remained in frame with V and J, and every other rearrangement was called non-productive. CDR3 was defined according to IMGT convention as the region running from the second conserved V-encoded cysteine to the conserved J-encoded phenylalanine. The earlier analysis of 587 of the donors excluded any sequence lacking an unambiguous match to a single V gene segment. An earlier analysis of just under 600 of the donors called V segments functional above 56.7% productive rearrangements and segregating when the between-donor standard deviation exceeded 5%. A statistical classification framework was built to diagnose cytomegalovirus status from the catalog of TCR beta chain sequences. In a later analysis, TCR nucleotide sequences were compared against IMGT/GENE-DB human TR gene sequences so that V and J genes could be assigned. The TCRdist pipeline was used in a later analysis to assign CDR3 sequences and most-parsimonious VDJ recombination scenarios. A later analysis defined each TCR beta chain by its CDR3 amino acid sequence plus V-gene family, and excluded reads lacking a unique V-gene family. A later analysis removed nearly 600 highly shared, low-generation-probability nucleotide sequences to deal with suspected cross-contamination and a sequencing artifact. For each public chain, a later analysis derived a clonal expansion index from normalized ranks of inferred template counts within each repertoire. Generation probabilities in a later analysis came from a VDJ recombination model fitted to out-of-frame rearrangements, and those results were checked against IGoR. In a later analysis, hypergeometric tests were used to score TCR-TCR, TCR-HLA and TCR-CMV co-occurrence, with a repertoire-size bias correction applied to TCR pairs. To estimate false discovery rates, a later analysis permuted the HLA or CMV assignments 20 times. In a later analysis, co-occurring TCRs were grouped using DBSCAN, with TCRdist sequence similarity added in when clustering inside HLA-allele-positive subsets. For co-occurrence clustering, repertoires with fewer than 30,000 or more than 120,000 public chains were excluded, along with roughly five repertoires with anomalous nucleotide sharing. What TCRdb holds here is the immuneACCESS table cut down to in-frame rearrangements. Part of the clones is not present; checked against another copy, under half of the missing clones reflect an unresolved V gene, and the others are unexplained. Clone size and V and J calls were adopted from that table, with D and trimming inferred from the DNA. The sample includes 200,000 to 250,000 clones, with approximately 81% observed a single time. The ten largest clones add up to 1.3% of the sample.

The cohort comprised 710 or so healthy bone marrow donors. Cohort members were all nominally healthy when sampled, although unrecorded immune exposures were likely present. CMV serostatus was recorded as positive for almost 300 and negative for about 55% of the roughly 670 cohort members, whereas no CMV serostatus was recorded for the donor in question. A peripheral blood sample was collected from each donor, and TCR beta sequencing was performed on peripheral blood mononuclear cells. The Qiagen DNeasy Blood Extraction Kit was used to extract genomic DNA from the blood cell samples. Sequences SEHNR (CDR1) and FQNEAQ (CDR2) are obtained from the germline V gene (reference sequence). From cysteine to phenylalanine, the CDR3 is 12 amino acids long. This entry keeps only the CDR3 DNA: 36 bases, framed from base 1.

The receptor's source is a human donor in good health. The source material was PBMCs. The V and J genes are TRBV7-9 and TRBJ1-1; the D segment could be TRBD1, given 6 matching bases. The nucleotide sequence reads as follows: TGTTCCAGCAGCGTGACAGGAATTGAAGCTTTCTTT. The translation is CSSSVTGIEAFF.